This TCR beta chain is from a study of identical twins. Study-level results: Insertions were reduced in abundant cord blood beta clonotypes but not in memory repertoires.

Note on this clonotype: What it binds is unknown.

A universal primer binding site was introduced by template switching. The final cDNA contained unique molecular identifiers. TCRdb used MiXCR to reprocess the 5' RACE reads, holding one entry per CDR3 protein. The sample records approximately 140,000 distinct CDR3 sequences, under 4.5% being singletons. Germline CDR1 is SGHDT and CDR2 is YYEEEE. The CDR3 loop spans 13 amino acids. The V end lost 4 bases, the J end lost 12 bases, and 16 bases lay between the germline ends. Sequenced material: memory T cells sorted from blood. The receptor comes from a man younger than 35 in good health. This chain joins TRBV5-6 and TRBJ1-4; the D gene is possibly TRBD1 (5 bases). CDR3 nucleotide sequence: TGTGCCAGCAGCCCCTTGCTGGGGGGAGAACTGTTTTTT. Residues: CASSPLLGGELFF.